The clone carrying this T cell receptor beta chain occurred many times. This record comes from a study of early T cells in non-severe SARS-CoV-2 infection. CDR3 length: 18 residues. From germline, CDR1 is SGHTA and CDR2 FQGNSA. The ends lost 3 bases at V and 2 bases at J; junction bases unmatched: 8. TCRdb ran MiXCR on the 5' RACE reads and lists one entry per CDR3 protein. The sample yields more than 45,000 distinct CDR3 sequences, 7.7% seen once. The chain combines TRBV7-2 with TRBJ2-3, with TRBD2 identical over 13 bases. Sequenced input: whole blood. This TCR was sampled from an adult who was a healthcare worker with PCR-confirmed SARS-CoV-2 infection or an uninfected control (not recorded which). The CDR3 bases are TGTGCCAGCAGCTTGTGGACTAGCGGGAGATCCCTCACAGATACGCAGTATTTT. As protein: CASSLWTSGRSLTDTQYF.